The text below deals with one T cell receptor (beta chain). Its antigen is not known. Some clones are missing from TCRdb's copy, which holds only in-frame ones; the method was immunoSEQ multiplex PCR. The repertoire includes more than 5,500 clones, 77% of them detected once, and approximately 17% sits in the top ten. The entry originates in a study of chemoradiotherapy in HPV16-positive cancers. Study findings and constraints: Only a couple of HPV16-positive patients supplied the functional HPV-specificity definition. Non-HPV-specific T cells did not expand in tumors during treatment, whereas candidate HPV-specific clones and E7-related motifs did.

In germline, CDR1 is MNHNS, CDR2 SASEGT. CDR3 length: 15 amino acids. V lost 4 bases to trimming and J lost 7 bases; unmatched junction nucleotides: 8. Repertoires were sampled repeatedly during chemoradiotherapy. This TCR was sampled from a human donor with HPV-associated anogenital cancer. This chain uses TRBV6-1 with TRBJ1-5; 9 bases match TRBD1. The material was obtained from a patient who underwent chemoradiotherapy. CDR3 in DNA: TGTGCCAGCAGTGCGACAGGGGGAGCTAGACAGCCCCAGCATTTT. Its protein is CASSATGGARQPQHF.